The clone carrying this T cell receptor (beta chain) was seen many times. The record originates from a study of T cells in Graves' hyperthyroidism and ophthalmopathy. The investigators amplified TCR beta CDR3 regions from RNA transcripts. HTBI primers drove first-round RT-PCR of the TCR CDR3. In TCRdb, the multiplex PCR reads were re-called with MiXCR into one record per CDR3 protein. The sample contains about 180,000 distinct CDR3 sequences, approximately 15% of which appear only once. With V trimmed by 12 bases and J by 3 bases, 3 bases remained unmatched. Germline assignment: CDR1 KGHDR and CDR2 SFDVKD. This CDR3 is 11 amino acids long.

The V and J genes are TRBV24-1 and TRBJ2-7, with TRBD1 matching 8 bases. The sample comprised blood. This receptor was taken from a woman aged 45-60 years with Graves' hyperthyroidism. CDR3 DNA sequence: TGTGCCGCGGGACAGGACTACGAGCAGTACTTC. Translating gives CAAGQDYEQYF.